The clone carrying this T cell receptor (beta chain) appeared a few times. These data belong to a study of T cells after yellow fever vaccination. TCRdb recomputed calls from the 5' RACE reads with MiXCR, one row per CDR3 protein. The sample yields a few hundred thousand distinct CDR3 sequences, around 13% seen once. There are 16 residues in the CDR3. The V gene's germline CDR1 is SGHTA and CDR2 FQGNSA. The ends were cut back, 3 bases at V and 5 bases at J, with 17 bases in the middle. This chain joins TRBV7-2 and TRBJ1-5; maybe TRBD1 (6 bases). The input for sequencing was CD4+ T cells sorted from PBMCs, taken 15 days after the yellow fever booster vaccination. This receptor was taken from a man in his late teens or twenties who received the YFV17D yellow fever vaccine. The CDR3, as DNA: TGTGCCAGCAGCTTGTCAGGGGCGCGCAGGGATCAGCCCCAGCATTTT. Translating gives CASSLSGARRDQPQHF.